This T cell receptor beta chain was recovered during a study of T cells in Graves' hyperthyroidism and ophthalmopathy. Study results and caveats: Most clonotypes that expanded in the thyroid above 0.001 also showed up in blood.

Absent ophthalmopathy progression within 18 months defined stable Graves' hyperthyroidism. For the diagnoses, clinical symptoms, serum thyroxine and TRAb, thyroid ultrasound and orbital computed tomography were used. The PBMCs studied were ones that came from around 10 ml fresh peripheral blood. From germline, CDR1 is SNHLY and CDR2 FYNNEI. This CDR3 spans 14 amino acids. V trimming: 2 bases; J trimming: 8 bases; junction bases outside the gene matches: 5. What was amplified from RNA transcripts were TCR beta CDR3 regions. In the first-round RT-PCR of the TCR CDR3, the HTBI primer set was used. Via MiXCR, TCRdb re-called the multiplex PCR reads, giving one row per CDR3 protein. There are fewer than 700,000 distinct CDR3 sequences in the sample; 15% to 20% occur only once, and approximately 3.9% lies in the top ten. This clonotype occurred a few times. Its antigen is unidentified.

Sequencing was performed on blood. J is TRBJ2-2 and V is TRBV2, with 7 nucleotides matching TRBD1. This receptor was taken from a woman between 25 and 40 years old with Graves' hyperthyroidism. The CDR3 protein is CASSEYRGGGELFF. Written as DNA, the CDR3 is TGTGCCAGCAGTGAATACAGGGGCGGGGGGGAGCTGTTTTTT.